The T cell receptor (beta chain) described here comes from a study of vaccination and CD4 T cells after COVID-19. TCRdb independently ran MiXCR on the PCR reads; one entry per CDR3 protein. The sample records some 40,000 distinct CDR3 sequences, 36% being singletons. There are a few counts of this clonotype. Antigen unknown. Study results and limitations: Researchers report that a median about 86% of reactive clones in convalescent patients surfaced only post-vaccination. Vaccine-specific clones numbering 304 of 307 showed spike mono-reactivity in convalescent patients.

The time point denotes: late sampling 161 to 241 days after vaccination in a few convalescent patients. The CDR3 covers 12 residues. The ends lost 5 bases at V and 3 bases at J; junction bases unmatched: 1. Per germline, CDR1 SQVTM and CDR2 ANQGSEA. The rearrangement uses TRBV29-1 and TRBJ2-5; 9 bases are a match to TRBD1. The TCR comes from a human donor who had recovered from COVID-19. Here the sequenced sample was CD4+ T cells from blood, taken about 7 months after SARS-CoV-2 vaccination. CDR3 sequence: CSVRTGEETQYF. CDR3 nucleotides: TGCAGCGTTAGGACAGGGGAAGAGACCCAGTACTTC.